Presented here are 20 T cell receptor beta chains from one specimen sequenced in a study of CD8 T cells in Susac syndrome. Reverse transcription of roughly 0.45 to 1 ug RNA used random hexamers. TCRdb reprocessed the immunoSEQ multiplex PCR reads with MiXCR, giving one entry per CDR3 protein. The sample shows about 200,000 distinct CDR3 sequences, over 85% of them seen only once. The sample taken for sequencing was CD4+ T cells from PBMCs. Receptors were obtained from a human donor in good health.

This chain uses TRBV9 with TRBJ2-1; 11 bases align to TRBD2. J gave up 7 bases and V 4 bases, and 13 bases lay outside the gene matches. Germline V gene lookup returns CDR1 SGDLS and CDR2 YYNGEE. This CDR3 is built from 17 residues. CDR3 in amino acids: CASSPRLAGPLGNEQFF. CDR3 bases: TGTGCCAGCAGCCCTCGACTAGCGGGACCCCTGGGGAATGAGCAGTTCTTC.

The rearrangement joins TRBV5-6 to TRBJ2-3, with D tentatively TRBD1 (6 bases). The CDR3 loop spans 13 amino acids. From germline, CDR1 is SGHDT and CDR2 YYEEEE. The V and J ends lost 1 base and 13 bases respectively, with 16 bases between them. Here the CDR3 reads CASSLMKQGPKYF. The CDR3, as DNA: TGTGCCAGCAGCTTGATGAAACAGGGCCCGAAGTATTTT.

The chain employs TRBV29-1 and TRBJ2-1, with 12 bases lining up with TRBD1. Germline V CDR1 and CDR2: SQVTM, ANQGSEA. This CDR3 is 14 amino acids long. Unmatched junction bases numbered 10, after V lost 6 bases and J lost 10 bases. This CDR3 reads CSVERDRGLREQFF. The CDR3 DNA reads TGCAGCGTAGAGCGGGACAGGGGGCTAAGGGAGCAGTTCTTC.

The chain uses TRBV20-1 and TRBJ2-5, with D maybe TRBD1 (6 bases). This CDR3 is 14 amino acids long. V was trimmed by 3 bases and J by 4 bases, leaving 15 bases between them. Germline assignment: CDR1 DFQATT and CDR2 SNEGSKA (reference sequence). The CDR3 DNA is TGCAGTGCTAGGGGCCAGACAGGTCGAGAGACCCAGTACTTC. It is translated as CSARGQTGRETQYF.

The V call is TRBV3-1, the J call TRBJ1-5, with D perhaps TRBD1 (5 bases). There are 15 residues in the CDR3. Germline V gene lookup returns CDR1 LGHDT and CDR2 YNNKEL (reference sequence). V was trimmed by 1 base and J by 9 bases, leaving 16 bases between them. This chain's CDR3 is CASSQGGGSRAPQHF. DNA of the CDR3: TGTGCCAGCAGCCAAGGGGGGGGATCTAGAGCGCCCCAGCATTTT.

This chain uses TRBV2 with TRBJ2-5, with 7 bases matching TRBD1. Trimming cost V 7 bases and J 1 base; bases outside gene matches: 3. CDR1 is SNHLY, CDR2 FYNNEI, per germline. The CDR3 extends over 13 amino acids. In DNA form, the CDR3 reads TGTGCCAGCAAAAGGGACAGCCAAGAGACCCAGTACTTC. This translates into CASKRDSQETQYF. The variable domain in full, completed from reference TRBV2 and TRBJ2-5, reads EPEVTQTPSHQVTQMGQEVILRCVPISNHLYFYWYRQILGQKVEFLVSFYNNEISEKSEIFDDQFSVERPDGSNFTLKIRSTKLEDSAMYFCASKRDSQETQYFGPGTRLLVL.

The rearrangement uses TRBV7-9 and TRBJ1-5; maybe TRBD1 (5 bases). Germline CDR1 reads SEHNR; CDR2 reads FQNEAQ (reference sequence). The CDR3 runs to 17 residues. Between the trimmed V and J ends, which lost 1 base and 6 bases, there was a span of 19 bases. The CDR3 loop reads CASSLVGRGSYGQPQHF. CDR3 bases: TGTGCCAGCAGCTTAGTTGGAAGGGGATCGTATGGTCAGCCCCAGCATTTT.

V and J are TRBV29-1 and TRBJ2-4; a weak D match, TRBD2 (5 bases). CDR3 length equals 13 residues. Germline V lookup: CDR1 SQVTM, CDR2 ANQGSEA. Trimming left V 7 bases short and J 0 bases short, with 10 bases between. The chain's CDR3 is CSALGVAKNIQYF. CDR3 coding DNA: TGCAGCGCCTTGGGAGTAGCCAAAAACATTCAGTACTTC.

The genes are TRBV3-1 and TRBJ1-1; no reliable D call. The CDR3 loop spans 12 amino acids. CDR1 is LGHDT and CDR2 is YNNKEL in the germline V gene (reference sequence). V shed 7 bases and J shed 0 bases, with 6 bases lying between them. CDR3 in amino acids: CASNNLNTEAFF. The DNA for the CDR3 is TGTGCCAGCAACAACTTGAACACTGAAGCTTTCTTT.

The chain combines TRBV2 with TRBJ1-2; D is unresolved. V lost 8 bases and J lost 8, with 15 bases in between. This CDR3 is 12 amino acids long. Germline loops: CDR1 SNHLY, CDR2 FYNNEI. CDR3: CASLRRGAGYTF. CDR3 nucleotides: TGTGCCAGCCTTAGGCGGGGTGCCGGCTACACCTTC.

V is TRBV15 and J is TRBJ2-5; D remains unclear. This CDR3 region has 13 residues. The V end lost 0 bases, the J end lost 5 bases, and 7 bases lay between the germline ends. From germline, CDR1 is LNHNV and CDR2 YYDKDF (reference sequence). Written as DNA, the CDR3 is TGTGCCACCAGCAGAGATTCCCCGGAGACCCAGTACTTC. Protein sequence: CATSRDSPETQYF.

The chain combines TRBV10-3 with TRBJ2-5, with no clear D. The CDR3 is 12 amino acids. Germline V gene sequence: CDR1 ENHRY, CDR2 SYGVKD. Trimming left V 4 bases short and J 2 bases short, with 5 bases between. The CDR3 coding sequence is TGTGCCATCAGTGGGTCTCAAGAGACCCAGTACTTC. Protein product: CAISGSQETQYF.

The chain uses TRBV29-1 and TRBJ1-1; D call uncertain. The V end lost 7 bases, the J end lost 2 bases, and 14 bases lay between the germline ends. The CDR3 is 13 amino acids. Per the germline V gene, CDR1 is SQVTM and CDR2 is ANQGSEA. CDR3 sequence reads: CSAIRSDNTEAFF. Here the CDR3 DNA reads TGCAGCGCCATCAGGTCCGATAACACTGAAGCTTTCTTT.

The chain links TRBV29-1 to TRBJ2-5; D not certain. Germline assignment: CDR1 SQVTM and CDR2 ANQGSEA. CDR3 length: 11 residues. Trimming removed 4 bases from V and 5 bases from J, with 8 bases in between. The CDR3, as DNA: TGCAGCGTTGTTGCGTTTGAGACCCAGTACTTC. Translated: CSVVAFETQYF.

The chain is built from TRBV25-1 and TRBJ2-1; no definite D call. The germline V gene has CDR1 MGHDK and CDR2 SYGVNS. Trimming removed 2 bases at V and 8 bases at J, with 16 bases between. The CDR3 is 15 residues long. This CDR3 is CASSEVGSLGDEQFF. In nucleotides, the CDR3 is TGTGCCAGCAGTGAAGTAGGGTCTCTTGGCGATGAGCAGTTCTTC.

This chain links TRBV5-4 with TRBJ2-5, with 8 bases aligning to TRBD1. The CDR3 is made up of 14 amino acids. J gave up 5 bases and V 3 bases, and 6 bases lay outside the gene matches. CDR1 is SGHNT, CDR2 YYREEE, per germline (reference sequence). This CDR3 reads CASSSRQGWETQYF. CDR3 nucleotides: TGTGCCAGCAGCTCTAGACAGGGGTGGGAGACCCAGTACTTC.

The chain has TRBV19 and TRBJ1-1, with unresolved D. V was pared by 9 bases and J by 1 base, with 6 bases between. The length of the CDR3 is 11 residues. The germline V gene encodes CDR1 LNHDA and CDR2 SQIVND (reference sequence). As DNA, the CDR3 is TGTGCCAGCAGCCGGAACACTGAAGCTTTCTTT. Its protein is CASSRNTEAFF.

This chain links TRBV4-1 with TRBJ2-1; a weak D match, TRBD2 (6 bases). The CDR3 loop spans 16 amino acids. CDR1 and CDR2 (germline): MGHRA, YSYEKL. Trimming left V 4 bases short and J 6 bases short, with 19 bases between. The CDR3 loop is CASSRRWDFPTNEQFF. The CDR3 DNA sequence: TGCGCCAGCAGCCGCCGTTGGGACTTCCCGACCAATGAGCAGTTCTTC.

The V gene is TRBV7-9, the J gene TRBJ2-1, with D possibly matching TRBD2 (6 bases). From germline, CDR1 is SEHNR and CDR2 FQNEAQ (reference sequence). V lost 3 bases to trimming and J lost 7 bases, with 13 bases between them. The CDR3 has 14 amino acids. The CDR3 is CASSFGLLGNEQFF. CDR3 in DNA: TGTGCCAGCAGCTTCGGACTATTGGGGAATGAGCAGTTCTTC.

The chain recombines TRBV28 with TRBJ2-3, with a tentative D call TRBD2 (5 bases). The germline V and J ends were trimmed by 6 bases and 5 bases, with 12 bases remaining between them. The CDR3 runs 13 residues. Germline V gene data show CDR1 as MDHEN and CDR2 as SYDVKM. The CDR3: CASRSPGVDTQYF. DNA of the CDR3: TGTGCCAGCAGATCCCCCGGGGTAGATACGCAGTATTTT.